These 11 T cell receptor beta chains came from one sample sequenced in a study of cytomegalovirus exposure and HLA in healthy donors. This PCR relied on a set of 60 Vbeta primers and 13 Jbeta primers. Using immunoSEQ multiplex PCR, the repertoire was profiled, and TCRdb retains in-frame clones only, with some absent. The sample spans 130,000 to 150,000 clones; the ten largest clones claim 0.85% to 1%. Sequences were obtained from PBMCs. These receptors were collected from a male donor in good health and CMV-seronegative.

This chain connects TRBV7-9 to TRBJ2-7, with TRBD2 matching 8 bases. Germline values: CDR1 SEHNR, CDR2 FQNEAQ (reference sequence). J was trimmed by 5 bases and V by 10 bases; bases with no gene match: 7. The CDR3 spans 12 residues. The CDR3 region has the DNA TGTGCCACAGGACTAGCTAAACACGAGCAGTACTTC. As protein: CATGLAKHEQYF.

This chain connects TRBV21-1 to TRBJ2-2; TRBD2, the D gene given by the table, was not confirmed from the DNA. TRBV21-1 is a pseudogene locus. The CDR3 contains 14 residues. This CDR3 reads CASSKPLKTGELFF. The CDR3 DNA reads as TGTGCCAGCAGCAAACCCCTAAAGACCGGGGAGCTGTTTTTT.

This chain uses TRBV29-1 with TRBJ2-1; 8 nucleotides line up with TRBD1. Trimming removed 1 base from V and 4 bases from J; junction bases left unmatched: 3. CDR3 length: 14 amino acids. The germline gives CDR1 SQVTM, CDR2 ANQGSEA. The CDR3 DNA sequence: TGCAGCGTTGAAGCCGGGACAGGATACAATGAGCAGTTCTTC. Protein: CSVEAGTGYNEQFF.

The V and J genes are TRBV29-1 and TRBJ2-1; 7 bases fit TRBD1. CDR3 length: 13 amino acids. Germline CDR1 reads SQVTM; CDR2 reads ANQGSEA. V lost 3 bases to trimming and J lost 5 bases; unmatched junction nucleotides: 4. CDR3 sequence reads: CSVERGPDNEQFF. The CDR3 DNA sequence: TGCAGCGTTGAGAGGGGGCCGGACAATGAGCAGTTCTTC.

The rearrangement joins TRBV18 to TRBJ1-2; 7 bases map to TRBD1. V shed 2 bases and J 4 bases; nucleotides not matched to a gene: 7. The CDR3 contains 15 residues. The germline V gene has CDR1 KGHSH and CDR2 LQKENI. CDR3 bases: TGTGCCAGCTCACCAGGGGGACAGCCCACCTATGGCTACACCTTC. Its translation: CASSPGGQPTYGYTF.

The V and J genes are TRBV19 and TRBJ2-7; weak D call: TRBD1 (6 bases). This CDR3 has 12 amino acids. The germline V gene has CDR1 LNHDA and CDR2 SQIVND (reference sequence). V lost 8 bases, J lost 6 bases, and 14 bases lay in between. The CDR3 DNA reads TGTGCCAGTGGTGGACAGTTCTCCGAGCAGTACTTC. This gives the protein CASGGQFSEQYF.

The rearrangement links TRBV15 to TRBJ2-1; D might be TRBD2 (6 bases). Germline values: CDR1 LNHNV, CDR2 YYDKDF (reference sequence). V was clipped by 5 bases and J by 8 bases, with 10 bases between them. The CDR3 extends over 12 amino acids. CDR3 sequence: CATSPGGDEQFF. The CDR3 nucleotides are TGTGCCACCAGCCCCGGAGGGGATGAGCAGTTCTTC.

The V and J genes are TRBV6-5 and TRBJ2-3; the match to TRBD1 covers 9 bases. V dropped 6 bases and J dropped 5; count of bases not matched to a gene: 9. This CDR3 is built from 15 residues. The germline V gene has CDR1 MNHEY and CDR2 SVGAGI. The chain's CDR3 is CASSHGTGKRDTQYF. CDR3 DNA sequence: TGTGCCAGCAGCCACGGGACAGGGAAAAGAGATACGCAGTATTTT.

The CDR3, as DNA: TGTGCCAGCAGCGCAGGACAGGGGTTCCCCTACGAGCAGTACTTC. This sequence encodes CASSAGQGFPYEQYF. The chain links TRBV9 to TRBJ2-7; TRBD1 matches 9 bases. Germline V gives CDR1 SGDLS, CDR2 YYNGEE. The CDR3 extends over 15 amino acids. Trimming at V came to 3 bases and at J to 2 bases, leaving 6 bases not matched to a gene.

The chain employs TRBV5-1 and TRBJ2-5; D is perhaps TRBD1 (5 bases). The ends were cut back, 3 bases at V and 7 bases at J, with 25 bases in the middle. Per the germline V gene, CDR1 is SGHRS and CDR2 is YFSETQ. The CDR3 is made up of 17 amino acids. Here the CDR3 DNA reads TGCGCCAGCAGCTCTCTGGATGGGCCCTCCCAGGGTGGGACCCAGTACTTC. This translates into CASSSLDGPSQGGTQYF.

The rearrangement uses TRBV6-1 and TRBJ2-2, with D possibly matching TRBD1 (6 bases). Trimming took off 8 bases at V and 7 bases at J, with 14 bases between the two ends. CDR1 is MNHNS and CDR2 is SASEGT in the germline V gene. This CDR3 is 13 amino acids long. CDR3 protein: CASQFLDSGELFF. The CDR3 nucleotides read TGTGCCAGCCAATTTTTGGACAGCGGGGAGCTGTTTTTT.